Shown below are 14 T cell receptor beta chains from a single sample sequenced in a study of T cells expressing NK-cell markers. Following a re-call of the 5' RACE reads, TCRdb has one entry per CDR3 protein and lacks DNA. The table for this sample gives around 550,000 distinct CDR3 sequences. Specimen: blood T cells: a sorted CD56 or NKG2C T cell subset, CD4+ or CD8+ T cells, or bulk PBMC T cells (not recorded which). The source of these receptors is a man aged 18 to 30 in good health.

This chain joins TRBV14 and TRBJ2-1. Germline V gives CDR1 SGHDN, CDR2 FVKESK. The CDR3 is made up of 15 amino acids. The CDR3 loop reads CASSNQQGSYNEQFF. Full variable domain (outside the CDR3, taken from reference TRBV14 and TRBJ2-1): EAGVTQFPSHSVIEKGQTVTLRCDPISGHDNLYWYRRVMGKEIKFLLHFVKESKQDESGMPNNRFLAERTGGTYSTLKVQPAELEDSGVYFCASSNQQGSYNEQFFGPGTRLTVL.

The chain recombines TRBV12-3 or TRBV12-4 with TRBJ2-1; TCRdb names TRBD2, which stays unverified in the absence of DNA. The CDR3 totals 19 residues. The CDR3 is CASSWRGLAGVRSYNEQFF.

The chain recombines TRBV20-1 with TRBJ1-1; as DNA is missing, the TRBD1 call by TCRdb cannot be tested. Germline V gives CDR1 DFQATT, CDR2 SNEGSKA (reference sequence). This CDR3 has 11 residues. The CDR3 reads CSASQGPIAFF.

This chain uses TRBV2 with TRBJ1-5. CDR3 length equals 15 residues. Germline CDR1 is SNHLY and CDR2 is FYNNEI. The CDR3 protein is CASSSQTLSNQPQHF.

The genes are TRBV11-2 and TRBJ2-7; there is no DNA to check the TCRdb D call of TRBD1. The CDR3 consists of 13 residues. Germline values: CDR1 SGHAT, CDR2 FQNNGV. CDR3 residues: CASLGGPNYEQYF.

The rearrangement joins TRBV4-1 to TRBJ2-2. The germline CDR1 and CDR2 sequences are MGHRA and YSYEKL. The length of the CDR3 is 16 residues. CDR3 sequence reads: CASSQDGALNTGELFF.

This chain connects TRBV19 to TRBJ2-2. The CDR3 runs 15 residues. Germline-derived CDR1 and CDR2 are LNHDA and SQIVND (reference sequence). The CDR3 spells CASSIAYSSVGELFF. The whole variable domain, remainder taken from reference TRBV19 and TRBJ2-2, is DGGITQSPKYLFRKEGQNVTLSCEQNLNHDAMYWYRQDPGQGLRLIYYSQIVNDFQKGDIAEGYSVSREKKESFPLTVTSAQKNPTAFYLCASSIAYSSVGELFFGEGSRLTVL.

The chain employs TRBV12-3 or TRBV12-4 and TRBJ1-2. The CDR3 contains 12 residues. This CDR3 reads CASRTANYGYTF.

This rearrangement joins TRBV29-1 to TRBJ2-1; without DNA, the TCRdb call of TRBD1 cannot be checked. The CDR3 length is 13 residues. The germline V gene encodes CDR1 SQVTM and CDR2 ANQGSEA. This chain's CDR3 is CSALFPLGDEQFF.

This chain links TRBV6-5 with TRBJ2-7; the TRBD2 assignment by TCRdb is unverifiable without DNA. CDR3 size: 17 residues. The V gene's germline CDR1 is MNHEY and CDR2 SVGAGI. The CDR3 spells CASSYSSLADVSYEQYF.

The chain is built from TRBV6-1 and TRBJ2-1; TCRdb lists TRBD2, though no DNA is available to test this call. CDR1 is MNHNS, CDR2 SASEGT, per germline. This CDR3 is built from 14 residues. The CDR3 sequence: CASIRLAGVYEQFF.

This chain connects TRBV2 to TRBJ2-2; TCRdb designates TRBD2, a call that cannot be tested without DNA. CDR3 size: 14 residues. The germline V gene has CDR1 SNHLY and CDR2 FYNNEI. This chain's CDR3 is CASSEGRGNGELFF.

The gene calls are TRBV7-8 and TRBJ2-1. Germline-derived CDR1 and CDR2 are SGHVS and FQNEAQ. The CDR3 runs 14 residues. CDR3 loop: CASSLATSSDEQFF.

The chain is built from TRBV7-3 and TRBJ2-1; TCRdb selects TRBD1, and the lack of DNA leaves this call unchecked. The CDR3 loop spans 17 amino acids. Germline V CDR1 and CDR2: SGHTA, FQGTGA. This CDR3 reads CASSSTPRGTSYNEQFF.